The subject of this entry is one T cell receptor beta chain. The V and J ends lost 6 bases and 11 bases respectively, with 19 bases between them. CDR3 length: 13 amino acids. Germline lookup yields CDR1 MNHEY and CDR2 SVGAGI. Generated by immunoSEQ multiplex PCR, the TCRdb table keeps only in-frame clones and is missing some. The data show a few hundred thousand clones, 70% to 90% seen once. The sample originates from a study of blood T cell repertoires in COVID-19. This sequence joins TRBV6-5 and TRBJ1-2, with TRBD1 as a possible D gene (5 bases). Sequencing used peripheral blood. This TCR was sampled from a man aged 60 to 69 with acute or convalescent COVID-19. The CDR3 DNA is TGTGCCAGCAGGGGTGGGACTGCGGGAAAGTACACCTTC. It is translated as CASRGGTAGKYTF.